One sample yielded the 27 T cell receptor beta chains listed below, sequenced in a study of CD8+CD57+ T cells in acquired aplastic anemia. The use of genomic DNA as template underpinned the TCR beta VDJ and CDR3 profiling. TCRdb re-analysed the reads in MiXCR, keeping a single row per CDR3 protein. There are 150,000 or so distinct CDR3 sequences in the sample; roughly 63% occur only once, and 45% lies in the top ten. The specimen was sorted CD4+, CD8+, or CD8+CD57+ T cells (not recorded which) from PBMCs. The receptors were gathered from a human donor in good health.

V gene TRBV29-1 combines with J gene TRBJ1-2; TRBD1 matches at 8 bases. The germline CDR1 and CDR2 sequences are SQVTM and ANQGSEA. The CDR3 contains 13 residues. With 3 bases clipped from V and 6 bases from J, the junction kept 6 bases outside the gene matches. CDR3 protein: CSVDLGQGHGYTF. The CDR3 DNA follows: TGCAGCGTTGACCTAGGACAGGGCCATGGCTACACCTTC.

The gene calls are TRBV7-3 and TRBJ1-5, with TRBD1 identical over 8 bases. Germline loops: CDR1 SGHTA, CDR2 FQGTGA. The CDR3 spans 14 residues. V lost 5 bases, J lost 4 bases, and 4 bases stayed unmatched. In DNA, the CDR3 is TGTGCCAGCAGCCCTACAGGGGGAAATCAGCCCCAGCATTTT. It translates to CASSPTGGNQPQHF.

Here the CDR3 DNA reads TGCAGTGCTAGAGCCTTCCATGGACAGGGTACAGATACGCAGTATTTT. Translated, it gives CSARAFHGQGTDTQYF. This chain links TRBV20-1 with TRBJ2-3; the match to TRBD1 covers 8 bases. This CDR3 is 16 amino acids long. Germline values: CDR1 DFQATT, CDR2 SNEGSKA (reference sequence). V trimming: 1 base; J trimming: 3 bases; junction bases outside the gene matches: 9.

The chain recombines TRBV7-6 with TRBJ2-7; 9 bases are a match to TRBD2. Trimming at V came to 4 bases and at J to 1 base, leaving 2 bases not matched to a gene. CDR1 is SGHVS, CDR2 FNYEAQ, per germline. The CDR3 consists of 14 residues. The CDR3 reads CASSSLAGSYEQYF. Here the CDR3 DNA reads TGTGCCAGCAGCTCACTAGCGGGTTCCTACGAGCAGTACTTC.

This clonotype was seen at least ten times. The V gene is TRBV20-1, the J gene TRBJ1-1; TRBD1 agrees at 8 bases. The V and J ends lost 5 bases and 5 bases, in that order; junction bases with no gene match: 13. CDR3 length equals 15 residues. The V gene's germline CDR1 is DFQATT and CDR2 SNEGSKA (reference sequence). The CDR3 reads CSAYVTTGDGTEAFF. The DNA for the CDR3 is TGCAGTGCTTACGTAACGACAGGGGATGGAACTGAAGCTTTCTTT.

The V gene is TRBV19, the J gene TRBJ2-7, with TRBD1 matching over 9 bases. The V and J ends lost 3 bases and 5 bases, in that order; junction bases with no gene match: 8. The germline CDR1 and CDR2 sequences are LNHDA and SQIVND (reference sequence). This CDR3 has 15 amino acids. The chain's CDR3 is CASSIPGQGQHEQYF. As DNA, the CDR3 is TGTGCCAGTAGTATCCCGGGACAGGGTCAACACGAGCAGTACTTC.

The J gene is TRBJ2-7, the V gene TRBV7-8, with 7 nucleotides matching TRBD2. Germline V gene data show CDR1 as SGHVS and CDR2 as FQNEAQ. The CDR3 loop spans 15 amino acids. V was clipped by 2 bases and J by 3 bases; unmatched bases: 7. The CDR3 spells CASSLSYGGGYEQYF. CDR3 nucleotide sequence: TGTGCCAGCAGCTTATCCTACGGCGGGGGCTACGAGCAGTACTTC.

Concerning this clonotype: A read error may be the cause here, since a much bigger clone is one base away. The chain couples TRBV27 to TRBJ2-7; 7 nucleotides line up with TRBD1. Germline CDR1 reads MNHEY; CDR2 reads SMNVEV (reference sequence). The CDR3 runs to 15 residues. The DNA for the CDR3 is TGTGCCAGCAGCACAGACAGGGCGAACTCCCACGAGCAGTACTTC. Protein product: CASSTDRANSHEQYF.

The V and J genes are TRBV12-3 or TRBV12-4 and TRBJ2-5; no definite D call. V lost 5 bases to trimming and J lost 4 bases, with 5 bases between them. The CDR3 runs to 11 residues. CDR3 residues: CASSDRETQYF. In DNA form, the CDR3 reads TGTGCCAGCAGTGACCGAGAGACCCAGTACTTC.

This clonotype was observed a handful of times. The CDR3 sequence is CSVETIYEQYF. In DNA form, the CDR3 reads TGCAGCGTTGAGACTATCTACGAGCAGTACTTC. This chain links TRBV29-1 with TRBJ2-7, with a tentative D call TRBD2 (5 bases). The germline V gene has CDR1 SQVTM and CDR2 ANQGSEA. V dropped 3 bases and J dropped 3 bases, with 6 bases sitting between them. There are 11 residues in the CDR3.

This rearrangement joins TRBV7-9 to TRBJ2-2; 13 positions agree with TRBD2. The CDR3 spans 17 residues. V shed 5 bases, J shed 4 bases, and the junction held 7 bases outside the gene matches. Germline loops: CDR1 SEHNR, CDR2 FQNEAQ (reference sequence). The CDR3 region is CASSIPGTSGITGELFF. The CDR3 coding sequence is TGTGCCAGCAGCATCCCCGGGACTAGCGGGATCACCGGGGAGCTGTTTTTT.

The rearrangement joins TRBV19 to TRBJ1-1, with a weak D call TRBD1 (5 bases). Germline V gene sequence: CDR1 LNHDA, CDR2 SQIVND (reference sequence). CDR3 length: 13 amino acids. Trimming stripped 6 bases from V and 0 bases from J, with 8 bases between. The CDR3 sequence is CASSAGLNTEAFF. DNA for the CDR3: TGTGCCAGTAGCGCAGGGTTGAACACTGAAGCTTTCTTT.

The chain is built from TRBV4-2 and TRBJ2-5; 12 positions match TRBD2. After removal of 6 bases from V and 1 base from J, the junction contained 6 bases not matched to a gene. Germline values: CDR1 LGHNA, CDR2 YNFKEQ. This CDR3 comprises 16 residues. The CDR3: CASRRTSGNPQETQYF. The CDR3, as DNA: TGTGCCAGCAGACGGACTAGCGGGAACCCCCAAGAGACCCAGTACTTC.

In this sample, this clonotype turned up once. At one end the junction does not follow the germline gene, possibly because of a read error. CDR3 residues: CASSLKTEHF. CDR3 nucleotide sequence: TGTGCCAGCAGCCTGAAGACGGAACATTTT. The chain carries TRBV2 and TRBJ2-3, with no clear D. This CDR3 has 10 residues. Germline CDR1 is SNHLY and CDR2 is FYNNEI.

The gene calls are TRBV14 and TRBJ2-7; TRBD2 aligns across 8 bases. Trimming at V came to 4 bases and at J to 0 bases, leaving 2 bases not matched to a gene. Germline V gives CDR1 SGHDN, CDR2 FVKESK. The CDR3 has 14 amino acids. CDR3: CASSRRGVSYEQYF. The CDR3 nucleotides are TGTGCCAGCAGCCGGCGGGGGGTCTCCTACGAGCAGTACTTC.

This sequence joins TRBV20-1 and TRBJ1-5; tentatively, D is TRBD1 (5 bases). CDR3 length: 15 residues. CDR1 is DFQATT and CDR2 is SNEGSKA in the germline V gene (reference sequence). V was pared by 4 bases and J by 3 bases, with 16 bases between. CDR3 in DNA: TGCAGTGCTACCGCATCGGGCAGGGACAATCAGCCCCAGCATTTT. Protein sequence: CSATASGRDNQPQHF.

A note on this clonotype: This may come from a read error, since a much larger clone is one base off. The chain uses TRBV12-3 or TRBV12-4 and TRBJ1-2, with TRBD1 identical over 7 bases. The CDR3 runs to 18 residues. CDR3 in amino acids: CASSFPRTGGADNYDYTF. The CDR3, as DNA: TGTGCCAGCAGTTTTCCAAGGACAGGAGGGGCAGATAACTATGACTACACCTTC.

The table lists this clonotype with a few counts. The gene calls are TRBV7-2 and TRBJ2-7, with D unclear. Trimming shortened V by 3 bases and J by 2 bases, and 11 bases separated the two germline ends. Germline V gives CDR1 SGHTA, CDR2 FQGNSA. There are 14 residues in the CDR3. This CDR3 reads CASSFGVGTYEQYF. The CDR3 bases are TGTGCCAGCAGCTTTGGGGTGGGTACCTACGAGCAGTACTTC.

This chain uses TRBV19 with TRBJ2-1; a possible D gene is TRBD2 (5 bases). V was shortened by 6 bases and J by 12 bases, with 18 bases between the two germline ends. CDR3 length: 13 amino acids. Germline V gene sequence: CDR1 LNHDA, CDR2 SQIVND (reference sequence). The CDR3 sequence is CASSHTRGSGQFF. CDR3 coding DNA: TGTGCCAGTAGCCACACTAGAGGGAGCGGGCAGTTCTTC.

The rearrangement joins TRBV29-1 to TRBJ2-7; 10 nucleotides line up with TRBD2. The trim removed 4 bases at V and 4 bases at J, leaving 4 bases unmatched. The CDR3 contains 13 residues. CDR1 is SQVTM, CDR2 ANQGSEA, per germline. CDR3 bases: TGCAGCGTTGGAGGTAGCGGGAGGTACGAGCAGTACTTC. It is translated as CSVGGSGRYEQYF.

This clonotype was seen a few times. J is TRBJ2-1 and V is TRBV6-1; 10 nucleotides line up with TRBD2. V was clipped by 6 bases and J by 8 bases; unmatched bases: 10. The CDR3 is made up of 15 amino acids. Germline V lookup: CDR1 MNHNS, CDR2 SASEGT. CDR3 DNA: TGTGCCAGCAGAGTGGGGGCTAGCGGGAGCCATGAGCAGTTCTTC. Residues: CASRVGASGSHEQFF.

This clonotype showed up many times. The chain couples TRBV9 to TRBJ2-7, with D tentatively TRBD2 (5 bases). CDR1 and CDR2 from the germline V gene are SGDLS and YYNGEE. The CDR3 is made up of 15 amino acids. The ends were cut back, 0 bases at V and 1 base at J, with 11 bases in the middle. The CDR3 DNA is TGTGCCAGCAGCGTAGACTGGGGAGTTTCCTACGAGCAGTACTTC. This translates into CASSVDWGVSYEQYF.

This clonotype turned up a few times. V usage is TRBV7-9 and J usage is TRBJ2-3; no definite D call. In germline, CDR1 is SEHNR, CDR2 FQNEAQ (reference sequence). Between the trimmed V and J ends, which lost 3 bases and 0 bases, there was a span of 7 bases. CDR3 length equals 14 residues. The CDR3 sequence is CASSLDQSTDTQYF. In DNA, the CDR3 is TGTGCCAGCAGCTTGGACCAGAGCACAGATACGCAGTATTTT.

This clonotype was detected a few times. A much bigger clone sits one base away, suggesting this may be a read error. The chain is built from TRBV4-3 and TRBJ1-1; weak D call: TRBD1 (5 bases). The CDR3 is 15 amino acids. Germline lookup yields CDR1 LGHNA and CDR2 YSLEER. Trimming pared 1 base from V and 4 bases from J, leaving 13 bases between. This chain's CDR3 is CASSQGDLGITEAFF. Here the CDR3 DNA reads TGCGCCAGCAGCCAAGGGGACCTAGGGATCACTGAAGCTTTCTTT.

This clonotype was picked up a small number of times. A single base separates this from a much larger clone, so it may be a read error. The rearrangement uses TRBV11-3 and TRBJ2-7; D is uncertain. Trimming removed 5 bases at V and 0 bases at J, with 8 bases between. This CDR3 is built from 13 residues. CDR1 is SGHNT and CDR2 is YENEEA in the germline V gene. The CDR3 reads CASSGHPSYEQYF. CDR3 in DNA: TGTGCCAGCAGCGGTCACCCCTCCTACGAGCAGTACTTC.

The chain employs TRBV27 and TRBJ2-1, with 11 bases lining up with TRBD2. Germline loops: CDR1 MNHEY, CDR2 SMNVEV (reference sequence). Unmatched junction bases numbered 7, after V lost 5 bases and J lost 10 bases. The CDR3 extends over 14 amino acids. The CDR3 region is CASSILAGGEEQFF. The DNA of the CDR3 is TGTGCCAGCAGTATCCTAGCGGGAGGAGAAGAGCAGTTCTTC.

V and J are TRBV20-1 and TRBJ2-7; 8 bases match TRBD1. V lost 5 bases, J lost 6 bases, and 9 bases stayed unmatched. The CDR3 covers 13 residues. Germline CDR1 and CDR2: DFQATT and SNEGSKA (reference sequence). As DNA, the CDR3 is TGCAGTGCTTCACAGGGGGTGTCTCGCGAGCAGTACTTC. Protein sequence: CSASQGVSREQYF.